This T cell receptor (beta chain) was sequenced during a study of monozygotic twins with inflammatory bowel disease (dated by TCRdb to the late 2010s). Context from the whole study: The complete study included 28 monozygotic twin pairs: 19 IBD-discordant Danish pairs and nine German pairs, of which four were IBD-concordant and five were IBD-discordant. Disease-associated traits were sought mainly through comparisons between IBD patients and their genetically identical healthy co-twins within discordant pairs. Each individual had, on average, about 151 000 unique TCRalpha sequences and 181 000 unique TCRbeta sequences available for analysis.

According to the germline V gene (reference sequence), CDR1 reads SEHNR and CDR2 reads FQNEAQ. There are 15 amino acids in the CDR3, from cysteine to phenylalanine inclusive. The record lacks a DNA sequence. On the study overall, not on this receptor specifically: Because patients received different immunosuppressive treatments, the repertoires may have picked up extra background noise and variability between individuals. Repertoire similarity did not differ between concordant and discordant twins, possibly due to limited statistical power. The analysis was unable to tell apart different T cell subtypes. No single strong signal or clonotype linked to IBD turned up in the results, so the idea that one exists was not supported. TCRbeta repertoire diversity, by inverse Simpson index, was decreased in IBD patients compared with their healthy co-twins. IBD patients shared fewer clonotypes with other individuals than healthy twins did, most markedly in patients showing signs of disease activity.

In the case of this clonotype: What this receptor recognizes is not known.

The library was prepared using 5' RACE. The input for every TCR library was roughly 3,200 ng of total RNA. cDNA was synthesized with SMARTScribe reverse transcriptase in eight separate reactions per sample. During cDNA synthesis, template switching was used to introduce unique molecular identifiers that contained a 6-nucleotide sample barcode. TCRalpha and TCRbeta cDNA was amplified by two nested PCRs of approximately 17 and 9 cycles, with bead purification after each PCR. Before amplification, the cDNA was treated with uracil DNA-glycosylase and purified using the QIAquick PCR purification kit. The second PCR was the step at which Illumina TruSeq-compatible adapters and sample-specific barcodes were added. Library quality and concentration were checked on TapeStation and Qubit, and libraries were pooled at 5 to 6.5 ng each. Pooled libraries were sequenced on an Illumina HiSeq2500 single-index Rapid Run with 2 x 100 bp reads and custom sequencing primers. The authors processed their data as follows. MiGEC version 1.2.6 was used for UMI-based consensus assembly to correct PCR and sequencing errors. MiXCR version 2.1.1 was used for V(D)J alignment, clonotype assembly and CDR3 extraction. Gene usage, clonotype sharing and MAIT/NKT TCR abundance were normalised by analysing the top 1000, 10 000 and 20 000 clonotypes per sample. After downsampling to 27 000 UMIs, diversity was calculated as the inverse Simpson index using the vegan R package. Statistical testing used paired Mann-Whitney U tests on the discordant twin pairs and applied Benjamini-Hochberg correction for multiple testing. TCRdb reprocessed the sequencing reads and holds a single record per CDR3 protein sequence, with no DNA. The V and J calls reflect TCRdb's pipeline rather than the authors' work. The table kept for this sample lists fewer than 450,000 distinct CDR3 sequences. About 2.5% of the sample is taken by the ten largest.

From each donor, an approximately 2.6 ml peripheral blood sample was collected into PAXgene tubes and kept at -80 degrees C. Without any T cell sorting, total RNA was extracted from whole blood using the PAXgene blood miRNA kit on an automated QIAcube. Peripheral blood from monozygotic twin pairs, either concordant or discordant for inflammatory bowel disease, underwent deep TCRalpha and TCRbeta repertoire profiling that used unique molecular barcoding. For every twin pair, smoking habits were documented, and each individual was categorised as a current, former or never smoker. Here the chain combines TRBV7-9 and TRBJ2-1; checking the TCRdb D call of TRBD1 is not possible without DNA. This sequence was found in a human donor with ulcerative colitis or Crohn's disease, or a healthy co-twin of an affected twin (not recorded which). Sequencing used blood. The CDR3: CASSSQLSDYNEQFF.